This TCR beta chain was sequenced during a study of OX40 agonist ivuxolimab in advanced cancers. In the study overall: Participants averaged 60 years of age (range about 23 to 80) and were roughly 80% male.

The protocol was immunoSEQ multiplex PCR, while the TCRdb copy is restricted to in-frame clones and leaves out a portion. The data contain 55,000 to 70,000 clones, more than 75% of them singletons. Germline CDR1 reads GTSNPN; CDR2 reads SVGIG (reference sequence). The V end lost 3 bases, the J end lost 4 bases, and 14 bases lay between the germline ends. There are 14 residues in the CDR3. Enrollment shut out patients with autoimmune disease history or systemic immunosuppression. The sequences come from CD4+ or CD8+ T cells sorted from blood, collected in a trial of the OX40 agonist ivuxolimab. This sequence joins TRBV30 and TRBJ2-3; no reliable D call. This receptor was identified in an adult with an advanced solid tumor such as melanoma, head and neck, liver or kidney cancer. CDR3 nucleotide sequence: TGTGCCTGGAGAAGTTTTCTTTCGGCAGATACGCAGTATTTT. Its protein product is CAWRSFLSADTQYF.